This T cell receptor (beta chain) came from a study of T cell responses to AZD1222 COVID-19 vaccine. Whole-study findings and limits: Females made up more of the donors, who were largely white British, and clonal diversity may have come out too low.

On this clone itself: Its antigen is as yet unknown.

Using immunoSEQ multiplex PCR, the repertoire was profiled, and TCRdb retains in-frame clones only, with some absent. The top ten clones hold about 2.5% of a sample with fewer than 130,000 clones, nearly 90% of them seen once. This CDR3 has 15 residues. The junction had 8 bases not matched to a gene; V was cut back by 6 bases and J by 3 bases. Germline V gene lookup returns CDR1 SNHLY and CDR2 FYNNEI. Sequenced material: peripheral blood, taken 28 days after the second AZD1222 dose. The TCR was taken from an adult who received the AZD1222 COVID-19 vaccine. The chain is built from TRBV2 and TRBJ1-5; TRBD1 matches at 7 bases. The CDR3 nucleotides are TGTGCCAGCAGGGTGGACAGGATAGACAATCAGCCCCAGCATTTT. It specifies CASRVDRIDNQPQHF.